This record covers a single T cell receptor (beta chain). The sample comes from a study of blood T cell repertoires in COVID-19. Study-wide background: Specimens from acute and convalescent COVID-19 originated in the United States, Italy and Spain. PBMCs, B-cell-depleted T cells, or T cells provided the cDNA or gDNA that made up the material.

Profiling relied on immunoSEQ multiplex PCR, and the TCRdb table lists in-frame clones only, not all of them. The sample yields about 150,000 clones, roughly 80% seen once. CDR3 length: 15 residues. Germline assignment: CDR1 PRHDT and CDR2 FYEKMQ (reference sequence). With 2 bases clipped from V and 0 bases from J, the junction kept 3 bases outside the gene matches. The gene calls are TRBV13 and TRBJ2-7; TRBD2 matches 8 bases. The sequenced sample was peripheral blood. This clonotype was sampled from a woman aged 60-75 years with acute or convalescent COVID-19. The CDR3 here is CASSLLAGSSYEQYF. The CDR3 coding sequence is TGTGCCAGCAGCTTATTAGCGGGGTCCTCCTACGAGCAGTACTTC.